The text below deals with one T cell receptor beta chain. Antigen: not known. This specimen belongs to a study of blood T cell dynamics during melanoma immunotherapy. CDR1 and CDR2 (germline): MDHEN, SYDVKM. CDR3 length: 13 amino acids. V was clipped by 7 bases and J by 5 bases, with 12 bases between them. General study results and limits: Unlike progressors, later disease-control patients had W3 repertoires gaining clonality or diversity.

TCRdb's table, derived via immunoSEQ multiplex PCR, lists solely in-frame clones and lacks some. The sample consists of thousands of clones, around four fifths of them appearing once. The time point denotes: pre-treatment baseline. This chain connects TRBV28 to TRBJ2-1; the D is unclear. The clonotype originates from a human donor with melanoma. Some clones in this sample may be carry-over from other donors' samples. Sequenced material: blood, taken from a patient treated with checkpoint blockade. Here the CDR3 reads CASTPFGDNEQFF. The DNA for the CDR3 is TGTGCCAGCACCCCTTTTGGGGACAATGAGCAGTTCTTC.